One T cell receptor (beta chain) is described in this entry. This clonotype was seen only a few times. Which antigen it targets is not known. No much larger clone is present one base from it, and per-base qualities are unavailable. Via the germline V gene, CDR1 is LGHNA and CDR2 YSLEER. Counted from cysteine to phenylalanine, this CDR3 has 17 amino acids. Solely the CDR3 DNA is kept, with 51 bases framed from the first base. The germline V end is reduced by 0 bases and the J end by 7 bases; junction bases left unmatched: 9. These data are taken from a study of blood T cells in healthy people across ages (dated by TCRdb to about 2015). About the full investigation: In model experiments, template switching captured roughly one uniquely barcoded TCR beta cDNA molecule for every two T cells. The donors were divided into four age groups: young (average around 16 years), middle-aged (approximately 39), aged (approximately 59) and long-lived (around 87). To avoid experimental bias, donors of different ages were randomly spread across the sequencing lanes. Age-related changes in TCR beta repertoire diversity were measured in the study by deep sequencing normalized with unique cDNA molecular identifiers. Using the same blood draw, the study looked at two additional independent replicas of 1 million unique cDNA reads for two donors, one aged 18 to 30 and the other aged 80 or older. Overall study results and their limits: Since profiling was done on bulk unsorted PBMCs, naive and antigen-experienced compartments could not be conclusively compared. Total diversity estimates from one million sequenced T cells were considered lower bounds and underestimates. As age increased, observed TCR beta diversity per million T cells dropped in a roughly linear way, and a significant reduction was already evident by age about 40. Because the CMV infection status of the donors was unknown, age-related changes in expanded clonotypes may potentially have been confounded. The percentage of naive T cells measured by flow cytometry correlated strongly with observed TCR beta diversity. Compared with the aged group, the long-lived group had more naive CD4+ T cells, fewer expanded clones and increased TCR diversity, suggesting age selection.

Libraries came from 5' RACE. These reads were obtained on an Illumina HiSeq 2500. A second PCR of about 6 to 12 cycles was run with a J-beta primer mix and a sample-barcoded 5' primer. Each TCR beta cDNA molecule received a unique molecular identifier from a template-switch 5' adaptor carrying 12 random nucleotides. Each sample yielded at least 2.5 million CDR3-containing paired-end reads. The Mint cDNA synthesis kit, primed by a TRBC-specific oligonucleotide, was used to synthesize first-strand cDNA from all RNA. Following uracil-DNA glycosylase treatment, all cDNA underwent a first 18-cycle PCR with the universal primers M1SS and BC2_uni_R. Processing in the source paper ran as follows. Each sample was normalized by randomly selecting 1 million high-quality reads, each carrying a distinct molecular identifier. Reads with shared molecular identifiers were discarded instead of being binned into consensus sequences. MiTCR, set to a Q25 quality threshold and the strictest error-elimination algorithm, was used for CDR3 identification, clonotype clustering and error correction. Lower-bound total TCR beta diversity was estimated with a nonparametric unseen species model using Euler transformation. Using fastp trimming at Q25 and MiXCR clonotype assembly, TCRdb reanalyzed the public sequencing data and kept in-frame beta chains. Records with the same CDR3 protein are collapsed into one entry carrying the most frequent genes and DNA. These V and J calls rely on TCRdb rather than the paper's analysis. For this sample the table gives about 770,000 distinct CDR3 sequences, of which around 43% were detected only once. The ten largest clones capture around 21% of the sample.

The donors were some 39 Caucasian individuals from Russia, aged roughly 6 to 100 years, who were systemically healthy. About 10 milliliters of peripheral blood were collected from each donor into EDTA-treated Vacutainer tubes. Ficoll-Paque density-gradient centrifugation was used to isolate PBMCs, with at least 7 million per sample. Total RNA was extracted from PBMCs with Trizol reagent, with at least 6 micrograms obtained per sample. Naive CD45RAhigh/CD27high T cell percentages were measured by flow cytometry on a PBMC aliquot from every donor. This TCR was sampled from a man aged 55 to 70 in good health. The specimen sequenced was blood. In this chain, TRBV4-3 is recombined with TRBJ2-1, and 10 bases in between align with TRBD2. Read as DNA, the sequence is TGCGCCAGCAGCCAAGATAGGGCTAGCGGGGGTGAGAATGAGCAGTTCTTC. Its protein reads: CASSQDRASGGENEQFF.